Listed below are T cell receptor beta chains from one sample, sequenced in a study of T-cell reconstitution after alpha-beta-depleted transplantation in children. TCRdb reanalysed the PCR reads using MiXCR and keeps one entry per CDR3 protein. Of about 830,000 distinct CDR3 sequences in the sample, around 17% are singletons; the top ten hold roughly 5%. The source material was PBMCs, mostly from graft donor cells, sampled 360 days after TCRalphabeta/CD19-depleted stem cell transplant. Receptors originate from a male patient younger than 18 who had a stem cell transplant for acute lymphoblastic leukemia, so the T cells may come from the graft donor. The conserved cysteine and the conserved F or W are not part of the CDR3 here.

TRBV10-3	TRBJ2-5	AISEGQGLNQETQY
TRBV12-3/TRBV12-4	TRBJ1-2	ASLSTGGYGYT
TRBV6-1	TRBJ2-7	ASSPTGTSYEQY
TRBV12-3/TRBV12-4	TRBJ2-3	ASSPITGGTDTQY
TRBV20-1	TRBJ2-7	SASWTSGMGYEQY
TRBV9	TRBJ2-5	ASSVASRETQY
TRBV7-3	TRBJ2-1	ASSLRLAGEEQF
TRBV12-3/TRBV12-4	TRBJ2-2	ATTAATGELF
TRBV27	TRBJ2-7	ASSLSGDAYEQY
TRBV7-8	TRBJ1-1	ASSLAFGTEAF
TRBV5-1	TRBJ2-1	ASSDGTSGRAPNEQF
TRBV7-9	TRBJ2-7	ASSSFSGRSIYEQY
TRBV4-1	TRBJ1-5	ASSPTGGYSNQPQH
TRBV7-9	TRBJ2-5	ASSVTPKGETQY
TRBV9	TRBJ2-1	ASSVGGGGWELDEQF
TRBV20-1	TRBJ2-1	SASSTYNEQF
TRBV2	TRBJ2-1	ASRVPYRGRYNEQF
TRBV4-1	TRBJ2-3	ASSHPHLSGVWTDNTDTQY
TRBV9	TRBJ2-7	ASGPGPLKGEQY
TRBV4-1	TRBJ1-2	ASKLSDSNYGYT
TRBV10-2	TRBJ1-5	ASSASNQPQH
TRBV7-2	TRBJ2-5	ASSLTSGAETQY
TRBV5-1	TRBJ2-1	ASIKAAGTGTNEQF
TRBV9	TRBJ1-2	ASSTQGDYGYT
TRBV5-1	TRBJ2-7	ASSLGGVSNLEQY
TRBV18	TRBJ2-1	ASSPSGSGKGLEQF
TRBV5-5	TRBJ1-6	ASSLFSWQGNSPLH
TRBV5-1	TRBJ2-3	ASSLSGSWADTQY
TRBV20-1	TRBJ2-7	SAVPGSSYEQY
TRBV4-2	TRBJ2-7	ASSHTPRGAGEQY
TRBV2	TRBJ2-7	ASSVFLDRRYEQY
TRBV15	TRBJ2-7	ATSRDGRGTSSYEQY
TRBV19	TRBJ2-1	ASSIRGQGIYNEQF
TRBV27	TRBJ2-5	ASSLRGNRETQY
TRBV27	TRBJ2-7	ASSSYNRYYEQY
TRBV12-3/TRBV12-4	TRBJ2-4	ASSFRAGPVGNIQY
TRBV7-2	TRBJ2-4	ASSLVGTSGKNIQY
TRBV4-1	TRBJ2-1	ASSHSGRDNEQF
TRBV5-1	TRBJ2-3	ASSLEPRNPGTDTQY
TRBV7-8	TRBJ2-1	ASSLGLFPSSDEQF
TRBV12-3/TRBV12-4	TRBJ1-2	ASSSSGVYGYT
TRBV5-1	TRBJ2-1	AGSLDGMGGSMDEQF
TRBV29-1	TRBJ2-2	SAGLAGEITGELF
TRBV7-3	TRBJ2-5	ASSPYHGFGAQY
TRBV28	TRBJ2-4	ASRRRTEFLNIQY
TRBV28	TRBJ2-1	ASSFGLAGRGEQF
TRBV29-1	TRBJ2-5	SVEGAAWETQY
TRBV20-1	TRBJ1-6	SARRRSDSPLH
TRBV28	TRBJ1-3	ASSSHRFSGNTIY
TRBV28	TRBJ2-1	ASNPRPSAYNEQF
TRBV16	TRBJ2-7	ASSRLAGGTSSYEQY
TRBV15	TRBJ2-4	ATTLGQGAENIQY
TRBV7-9	TRBJ1-4	ASSDSREGGEKLF
TRBV11-2	TRBJ2-1	ASSPLFVLRRRVSEQF
TRBV4-1	TRBJ1-5	ASRSLKGGSNQPQH
TRBV6-5	TRBJ1-6	ASSYSRGFDNSPLH
TRBV5-1	TRBJ2-3	ASSLADRGRGDTQY
TRBV5-1	TRBJ2-3	ASSPRRTVYTQY
TRBV29-1	TRBJ2-2	SVDRAGLAGGTGELF